This TCR beta chain emerged from a study of T cell responses to AZD1222 COVID-19 vaccine. Concerning this clone itself: Its antigen is not known.

Germline V gives CDR1 KGHDR, CDR2 SFDVKD. The CDR3 is 16 amino acids. The ends lost 2 bases at V and 6 bases at J; junction bases unmatched: 8. Study-level findings and limits: Variant regions that are unmutated are reportedly the target of nearly half of spike-specific TCRs. Repertoires were sampled only after the peak T cell response. Along spike, vaccine-associated CD4 TCRs were found throughout, with dominance at 160-218 and 743-854. Clonal diversity was possibly underestimated; the donors were predominantly white British and more often female.

Repertoires were generated with immunoSEQ multiplex PCR, while TCRdb's copy carries only in-frame clones and drops some. The data hold 110,000 or so clones, with around 89% observed a single time. The starting material was peripheral blood, obtained 28 days after the second AZD1222 dose. The V and J genes are TRBV24-1 and TRBJ2-1; 8 positions agree with TRBD2. The receptor was derived from an adult who received the AZD1222 COVID-19 vaccine. The CDR3 DNA sequence: TGTGCCACCAGTGATTATAGACTAGCGTTCCTCAATGAGCAGTTCTTC. Translated: CATSDYRLAFLNEQFF.